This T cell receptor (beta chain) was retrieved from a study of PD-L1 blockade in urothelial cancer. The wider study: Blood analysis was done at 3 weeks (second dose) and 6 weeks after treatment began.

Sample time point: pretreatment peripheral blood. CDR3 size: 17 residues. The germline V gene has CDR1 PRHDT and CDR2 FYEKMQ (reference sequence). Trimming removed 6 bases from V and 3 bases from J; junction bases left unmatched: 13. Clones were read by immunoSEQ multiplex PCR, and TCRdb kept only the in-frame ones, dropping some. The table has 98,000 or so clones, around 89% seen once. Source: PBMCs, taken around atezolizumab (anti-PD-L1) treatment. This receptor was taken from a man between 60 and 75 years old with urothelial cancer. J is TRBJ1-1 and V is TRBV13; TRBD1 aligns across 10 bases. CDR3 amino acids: CASRHVRQGALDTEAFF. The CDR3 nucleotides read TGTGCCAGCAGACATGTTCGACAGGGGGCGCTGGACACTGAAGCTTTCTTT.